The 18 T cell receptor beta chains reported below all come from one sample, sequenced in a study of beta chain features in type 1 diabetes. Expressed TCRB transcripts were sequenced because the entire RNA isolate underwent reverse transcription. Assay used: immunoSEQ multiplex PCR; TCRdb lists only in-frame clones, some missing. The sample lists some 150,000 clones, around 10% occurring once. Material: central memory CD4+ T cells from blood. The source of these receptors is a man between 18 and 35 years old in good health.

Notes on this clone: The junction differs from germline at one of its ends, possibly a read error. The rearrangement joins TRBV7-2 to TRBJ2-7; D is unresolved. Germline V gene sequence: CDR1 SGHTA, CDR2 FQGNSA. The CDR3 is 11 amino acids. The CDR3 DNA reads TGTGCCAGCGGAGTCGGTTGGCGGATGGACTTC. Its translation is CASGVGWRMDF.

This clone was counted a few times. The chain couples TRBV15 to TRBJ2-3; the D gene could be TRBD1 or TRBD2 (6 bases each). Trimming pared 3 bases from V and 1 base from J, leaving 14 bases between. The CDR3 extends over 16 amino acids. Germline V gene data show CDR1 as LNHNV and CDR2 as YYDKDF (reference sequence). The CDR3 spells CATSSGGPYRTDTQYF. DNA of the CDR3: TGTGCCACCAGCAGCGGGGGCCCTTACCGCACAGATACGCAGTATTTT.

This clone was found a few times. This rearrangement joins TRBV4-3 to TRBJ1-5; D gene ambiguous. The V gene's germline CDR1 is LGHNA and CDR2 YSLEER. The V gene lost 4 bases and the J gene lost 4 bases, with 8 bases spanning the gap. The CDR3 extends over 13 amino acids. CDR3 loop: CASSLDGNQPQHF. As DNA, the CDR3 is TGCGCCAGCAGCCTAGACGGGAATCAGCCCCAGCATTTT.

This clone was seen only a few times. The V call is TRBV7-9, the J call TRBJ1-4; no definite D call. This CDR3 comprises 15 residues. V lost 5 bases and J lost 6, with 16 bases in between. CDR1 is SEHNR, CDR2 FQNEAQ, per germline (reference sequence). The CDR3 here is CASSEPRSNHEKLFF. For the CDR3, the DNA is TGTGCCAGCAGCGAACCCAGGTCAAATCATGAAAAACTGTTTTTT.

This clone has more than one count but fewer than ten. This chain joins TRBV18 and TRBJ2-7, with 7 bases identical to TRBD1. The junction had 6 bases not matched to a gene; V was cut back by 3 bases and J by 4 bases. The CDR3 is 14 residues long. Germline values: CDR1 KGHSH, CDR2 LQKENI. The DNA of the CDR3 is TGTGCCAGCTCACCGGGACAGAGTATTTACGAGCAGTACTTC. Amino acid sequence: CASSPGQSIYEQYF.

This clone was counted ten times or more. The J gene is TRBJ1-3, the V gene TRBV4-2; D perhaps matches TRBD1 (5 bases). V gave up 1 base and J gave up 0 bases, with 13 bases separating them. The germline CDR1 and CDR2 sequences are LGHNA and YNFKEQ. The CDR3 loop spans 17 amino acids. This CDR3 reads CASSQVSQGASGNTIYF. DNA for the CDR3: TGTGCCAGCAGCCAAGTCTCTCAGGGCGCCTCTGGAAACACCATATATTTT.

The rearrangement joins TRBV18 to TRBJ2-3; D call uncertain. V was shortened by 0 bases and J by 0 bases, with 7 bases between the two germline ends. The CDR3 is 15 residues long. CDR1 and CDR2 from the germline V gene are KGHSH and LQKENI. CDR3 protein: CASSPPRPSTDTQYF. The CDR3 DNA reads TGTGCCAGCTCACCACCTCGACCTAGCACAGATACGCAGTATTTT.

Note on this clone: One junction end does not reproduce the germline sequence, and a read error may be involved. The rearrangement joins TRBV7-8 to TRBJ2-1; no clear D. In germline, CDR1 is SGHVS, CDR2 FQNEAQ. There are 14 residues in the CDR3. DNA of the CDR3: TGTGCCAGCGGCTTTCGGGCAATGCGGAATGAGCAGTTCTTC. It specifies CASGFRAMRNEQFF.

This clone was seen a handful of times. This chain connects TRBV5-1 to TRBJ1-5; D remains unclear. Trimming pared 0 bases from V and 1 base from J, leaving 5 bases between. The length of the CDR3 is 14 residues. CDR1 SGHRS and CDR2 YFSETQ come from the germline V gene. The CDR3 loop reads CASSLEGSNQPQHF. In DNA form, the CDR3 reads TGCGCCAGCAGCTTGGAAGGGAGCAATCAGCCCCAGCATTTT.

This clone was counted many times. The gene calls are TRBV14 and TRBJ2-2, with D perhaps TRBD1 or TRBD2 (7 bases each). Trimming stripped 10 bases from V and 0 bases from J, with 12 bases between. This CDR3 region has 14 residues. The V gene's germline CDR1 is SGHDN and CDR2 FVKESK. CDR3 loop: CATGGQSNTGELFF. CDR3 coding DNA: TGTGCCACGGGGGGACAGTCGAACACCGGGGAGCTGTTTTTT.

This chain links TRBV6-1 with TRBJ1-2; no reliable D call. The CDR3 spans 13 residues. Germline V gene lookup returns CDR1 MNHNS and CDR2 SASEGT. V was trimmed by 1 base and J by 7 bases, leaving 10 bases between them. The CDR3 coding sequence is TGTGCCAGCAGTGAAGAGTTGAGGGCTGGCTACACCTTC. It yields the protein CASSEELRAGYTF.

A few counts support this clone. The rearrangement links TRBV11-3 to TRBJ2-5; 8 bases map to TRBD1. V lost 3 bases and J lost 4; bases outside the gene matches: 4. The CDR3 extends over 14 amino acids. Per the germline V gene, CDR1 is SGHNT and CDR2 is YENEEA. CDR3 sequence (DNA): TGTGCCAGCAGCTTGCACAGGGGGTCAGAGACCCAGTACTTC. Encoded protein: CASSLHRGSETQYF.

This clone was seen a handful of times. The chain uses TRBV10-3 and TRBJ2-3; either TRBD1 or TRBD2 may fit D (5 bases each). The V end was cut by 0 bases, the J end by 5 bases, with 9 bases between. Germline CDR1 reads ENHRY; CDR2 reads SYGVKD. The CDR3 extends over 14 amino acids. As DNA, the CDR3 is TGTGCCATCAGTGAGTCGAGGGGTGGAGATACGCAGTATTTT. This codes for CAISESRGGDTQYF.

The gene calls are TRBV5-1 and TRBJ1-2; TRBD1 might be the D (6 bases). This CDR3 is built from 14 residues. V gave up 4 bases and J gave up 5 bases, with 15 bases separating them. Germline V gene lookup returns CDR1 SGHRS and CDR2 YFSETQ. The CDR3: CASSDGQRRYGYTF. DNA of the CDR3: TGCGCCAGCAGCGATGGACAGCGTCGGTATGGCTACACCTTC.

J is TRBJ2-3 and V is TRBV28; no clear D. This CDR3 has 16 residues. Trimming left V 3 bases short and J 3 bases short, with 16 bases between. In germline, CDR1 is MDHEN, CDR2 SYDVKM. The CDR3 DNA follows: TGTGCCAGCAGTTTCTTTCTTGGACGTTCGACAGATACGCAGTATTTT. Its translation is CASSFFLGRSTDTQYF.

This clone appeared a few times. The V and J genes are TRBV10-3 and TRBJ1-2; D may be TRBD1 (5 bases). V gave up 7 bases and J gave up 5 bases, with 20 bases separating them. Germline lookup yields CDR1 ENHRY and CDR2 SYGVKD. The CDR3 runs 15 residues. CDR3 nucleotides: TGTGCCATCACCGAGGGTCCAGGGAACGCTTATGGCTACACCTTC. Amino acids: CAITEGPGNAYGYTF.

This clone showed up just a few times. J is TRBJ1-2 and V is TRBV5-4; possible D gene TRBD1, 5 bases. The V and J ends lost 1 base and 0 bases respectively, with 16 bases between them. CDR1 SGHNT and CDR2 YYREEE come from the germline V gene (reference sequence). The CDR3 extends over 17 amino acids. The CDR3 protein is CASSLMRNGAANYGYTF. In DNA form, the CDR3 reads TGTGCCAGCAGCTTGATGCGGAATGGGGCTGCTAACTATGGCTACACCTTC.

The chain links TRBV5-6 to TRBJ2-1; D gene uncertain. The CDR3 runs to 12 residues. V lost 4 bases, J lost 4 bases, and 6 bases lay in between. Germline-derived CDR1 and CDR2 are SGHDT and YYEEEE. Here the CDR3 DNA reads TGTGCCAGCAGCACGACATACAATGAGCAGTTCTTC. Translating it yields CASSTTYNEQFF.